This entry is about one TCR beta chain. This sample is drawn from a study of blood T cell repertoires in COVID-19. Study details: The samples span acute and convalescent COVID-19 from the United States, Italy and Spain. The analysed material was cDNA or gDNA that came from T cells, B-cell-depleted T cells, or PBMCs.

CDR3 length equals 15 residues. V lost 0 bases and J 4 bases, leaving 10 bases between the germline ends. Germline V gene sequence: CDR1 LGHNA, CDR2 YSLEER. Original data processing: Using reference gene primer amplification, nucleated cell counts were estimated. Sequencing used immunoSEQ multiplex PCR; TCRdb keeps in-frame clones, though not all of them. The D gene and trimming were derived from the DNA, and the V and J assignments and clone size from that table. The table lists a few hundred thousand clones, roughly 89% of them singletons. The TCR sequence derives from a woman aged 35 to 49 who had recovered from COVID-19. The genes are TRBV4-3 and TRBJ1-3; no clear D gene. What was sequenced was peripheral blood. The CDR3 nucleotides read TGCGCCAGCAGCCAAGATTTGGACTGGGGAAACACCATATATTTT. This sequence encodes CASSQDLDWGNTIYF.